The T cell receptor (beta chain) under discussion was sequenced for a study of Graves' ophthalmopathy and Graves' hyperthyroidism listed by TCRdb under 2018. In terms of the full investigation: Peripheral blood samples were taken at the time of initial diagnosis, before any treatment was given. In total, 135 blood samples were TCR-sequenced: 40 to 45 ophthalmopathy, some 80 hyperthyroidism and around 17 hyperthyroidism-to-ophthalmopathy patients. The study used signatures of the TCR beta repertoire to tell Graves' ophthalmopathy apart from Graves' hyperthyroidism and to predict which patients would progress to ophthalmopathy. After sampling, hyperthyroidism patients received methimazole starting at 30 mg daily, and ophthalmopathy patients received high-dose intravenous methylprednisolone. A discovery set of 95 to 100 patients (about 45 ophthalmopathy, about 55 stable hyperthyroidism) was enrolled to explore V-J signatures distinguishing ophthalmopathy from hyperthyroidism. T-cell repertoires of thyroid tissue and blood were compared in 5 or 6 hyperthyroidism patients. An independent validation cohort was composed of fewer than 20 hyperthyroidism patients and 17 patients who later progressed from hyperthyroidism to ophthalmopathy. General findings and caveats noted by the study authors: Most expanded thyroid clonotypes with a frequency above 0.001 also appeared in blood, which suggests that blood repertoires may reflect the immune response in the thyroid. In validation, the model predicted ophthalmopathy progression with about 70% sensitivity and roughly 72% specificity; some 13 predicted patients were CT-confirmed with GO in a median of around 6 months. No statistical method was used to set the sample size in advance, and the investigators knew which group each participant was assigned to. In cross-validation, the 13-signature model distinguished ophthalmopathy from stable hyperthyroidism with approximately 88% sensitivity and around 81% specificity, and in the test set the corresponding values were approximately 80% and 68%.

Points on this clonotype: What this receptor recognizes is not known. It may be a read error: a sequence one base away is much more abundant.

For repertoire sequencing, the TCR beta CDR3 regions were amplified from RNA transcripts. The first round was an RT-PCR using HTBI primers with the Qiagen OneStep RT-PCR kit, and this first round was followed by a second-round multiplex PCR, then size selection and purification. Sequencing of the libraries was carried out on an Illumina HiSeq2000 in paired-end mode with 100 bp reads. In the paper's pipeline: SOAPnuke was used to process the reads, removing any read that contained adapters or uncalled bases, had a mean Phred below 15, or lacked an exact match to the constant primer or identifier. COPE v1.2.5 was used to merge the high-quality paired reads. Clonotypes were defined as unique nucleotide sequences and were aligned to IMGT TRB V, D and J references using MiTCR v1.1. The analysis was limited to V-J combinations with a frequency above 0.0001, which together covered more than 99% of repertoires. A TCR clonal expansion and chaos score per V-J combination was defined as the ratio of F50 clonal expansion to chaos observed in the TCRdist matrix. Welch's t-statistics and random forest were used to reduce features to about a dozen V-J combinations, which were fed into a naive Bayes classifier. The Morisita-Horn index was used to measure how similar the thyroid and blood repertoires were. Using fastp at Q25 and MiXCR, TCRdb reprocessed the public reads and kept productive beta chains. Rows are unified per CDR3 protein, each entry keeping the most common DNA and genes. What appears here as the V and J calls and clone size reflects TCRdb's work, not the paper's. The sample table lists some 250,000 distinct CDR3 sequences, around 42% of them with a count of one. Jointly, the top ten make up more than 45% of the sample.

Taken from the germline V gene, the CDR1 and CDR2 loops are MNHNS and SASEGT. The CDR3 runs 15 residues from the cysteine to the phenylalanine. Only CDR3 DNA is held: 45 bases, read in frame from base 1. Between the V and J ends, shortened by 1 base and 1 base respectively, the junction contains 8 bases. The ophthalmopathy patients had moderately to severely active disease, with a Clinical Activity Score of 3 or higher, a NOSPECS grade of 4 or higher, and a disease duration of less than 3 months. Patients with other autoimmune diseases, uncontrolled infections, pregnancy or lactation were excluded. Diagnosis relied on clinical symptoms, serum thyroxine, TRAb, thyroid ultrasound and orbital computed tomography. Ficoll-Paque density gradient centrifugation was used to isolate PBMCs from around 9.1 ml of fresh peripheral blood. Trizol reagent was used to extract the total RNA, and its quality was then checked on an Agilent 2100 Bioanalyzer.

The chain links TRBV6-1 with TRBJ1-5; the D gene is perhaps TRBD1, on 5 matching bases. This clonotype was sampled from an adult man with Graves' ophthalmopathy. Sequences were obtained from peripheral blood. CDR3 region: CASSEGQRSNQPQHF. The DNA sequence is TGTGCCAGCAGTGAAGGACAGCGAAGCAATCAGCCCCAGCATTTT.